The table lists the clone carrying this TCR beta chain with many counts. Its specificity is unknown. The data were obtained in a study of spatial heterogeneity in lung cancer. Study conclusions and caveats: The appearance of ubiquitous expanded tumor TCRs in blood was greater at resection than follow-up.

Time point indicated: sample taken at primary tumor resection. The input material, whole RNA from tumor, nontumor lung or frozen PBMC, was sequenced unsorted. The donors, 70 to 80 patients with untreated early-stage non-small cell lung cancer, provided the samples. Per the germline V gene, CDR1 is KGHSH and CDR2 is LQKENI. CDR3 length: 14 amino acids. With 0 bases removed from V and 2 bases from J, the gap between germline ends came to 6 bases. Each CDR3 protein gets one entry after TCRdb re-called the 5' RACE reads with MiXCR. This sample has about 56,000 distinct CDR3 sequences, with 7.5% to 9% found just once.

This chain joins TRBV18 and TRBJ2-3; D is possibly TRBD1 (5 bases). Sequenced material: PBMCs, taken at surgery. The receptor comes from a female donor with early-stage non-small cell lung cancer. The CDR3 loop is CASSPPDTTDTQYF. In DNA, the CDR3 is TGTGCCAGCTCACCACCGGACACCACAGATACGCAGTATTTT.